This is a list of T cell receptor beta chains from one sample in a study of control samples from healthy donors and cancer patients. Here immunoSEQ multiplex PCR was the method, and the copy in TCRdb shows in-frame clones only, minus some. The sample yields 98,000 or so clones, 79% seen once. Sequencing was done on a sample of blood. Receptor source: a woman under 40 in good health. Each CDR3 is given with its conserved first and last residue. The D gene is left open where the match is weak. Some rows have no size entry. The others give once, few or many, or a class for an expanded clone.

D	size	V	J	DNA	CDR3
TRBD2	-	TRBV29-1	TRBJ2-3	TGCAGCGTTGCTAGCGGGGGGGTCACAGATACGCAGTATTTT	CSVASGGVTDTQYF
TRBD1	-	TRBV27	TRBJ1-2	TGTGCCAGCAGTTTCCGGCGGGACAGGCCCAACTATGGCTACACCTTC	CASSFRRDRPNYGYTF
-	-	TRBV28	TRBJ1-2	TGTGCCAGCAGTTTATTGTACAGCTCCTATGGCTACACCTTC	CASSLLYSSYGYTF
-	-	TRBV6-5	TRBJ1-6	TGTGCCAGCAGTCCGGATGGGGCTTTCAATTCACCCCTCCACTTT	CASSPDGAFNSPLHF
-	-	TRBV16	TRBJ2-7	TGTGCCAGCAGCCAATCCCGCGGGCCGATCGTCGTGCAGTACTTC	CASSQSRGPIVVQYF
-	-	TRBV27	TRBJ1-6	TGTGCCAGCAGTACCGGTATCGGGGGCGTGGGTCCCCTCCACTTT	CASSTGIGGVGPLHF
-	-	TRBV7-8	TRBJ2-5	TGTGCCAGCAGTGACGGGGGACAGACCCAGTACTTC	CASSDGGQTQYF
TRBD2	once	TRBV11-1	TRBJ2-1	TGTGCCAGCAGCTCCGGGACTAGCGGGTACAATGAGCAGTTCTTC	CASSSGTSGYNEQFF
TRBD2	-	TRBV7-8	TRBJ2-3	TGTGCCAGCAGCTTAGAAGGTCGGACTAGAACAGATACGCAGTATTTT	CASSLEGRTRTDTQYF
TRBD1	-	TRBV3-1/TRBV3-2	TRBJ2-5	TGTGCCACAACGGGACAGGGGAGGCAAGAGACCCAGTACTTC	CATTGQGRQETQYF
TRBD2	few	TRBV11-2	TRBJ2-1	TGTGCCAGCAGCCTAGCGGGGCGCTCCTACAATGAGCAGTTCTTC	CASSLAGRSYNEQFF
-	-	TRBV10-3	TRBJ2-7	TGTGCCATCAGTGAGTCGCGAGGGGGGGGACTTAACTTC	CAISESRGGGLNF
TRBD2	-	TRBV6-5	TRBJ2-3	TGTGCCAGCAGTTACCGACTAGCGGGAGGCACAGATACGCAGTATTTT	CASSYRLAGGTDTQYF
TRBD1	-	TRBV10-3	TRBJ2-7	TGTGCCACCCGGGACAGGGTTAACTACGAGCAGTACTTC	CATRDRVNYEQYF
-	-	TRBV4-3	TRBJ1-2	TGCGCCAGCAGCCAAGATCTAGCGAACGGCTACTATGGCTACACCTTC	CASSQDLANGYYGYTF
-	-	TRBV7-2	TRBJ2-4	TGTGCCAGCAGCTTGGGGCCCCTCATGCCTCAAAACATTCAGTACTTC	CASSLGPLMPQNIQYF
-	-	TRBV6-5	TRBJ1-1	TGTGCCAGCAGCTACCAGGCAGGGGCATTGAACACTGAAGCTTTCTTT	CASSYQAGALNTEAFF
-	-	TRBV27	TRBJ1-1	TGTGCCAGCAGTTTAGGCGGCCTAGGTACTGAAGCTTTCTTT	CASSLGGLGTEAFF
-	few	TRBV2	TRBJ1-1	TGTGCCAGCAGGGCGACCGGGAACACTGAAGCTTTCTTT	CASRATGNTEAFF
-	-	TRBV5-1	TRBJ2-4	TGCGCCAGCAGCTTGTCGGCCAAAAACATTCAGTACTTC	CASSLSAKNIQYF
TRBD1	once	TRBV6-2/TRBV6-3	TRBJ2-7	TGTGCCAGCAGTTACGTGGACAGGGCCTACGAGCAGTACTTC	CASSYVDRAYEQYF
-	-	TRBV3-1/TRBV3-2	TRBJ1-2	TGTGCCAGCAGCCAAGACAGGGGAAACTATGGCTACACCTTC	CASSQDRGNYGYTF
-	-	TRBV5-4	TRBJ2-7	TGTGCCAGCAGCTTGGGGTCGACAGGACTTTACGAGCAGTACTTC	CASSLGSTGLYEQYF
TRBD2	few	TRBV3-1/TRBV3-2	TRBJ2-7	TGTGCCGCCGGGAGGGGACTAGCGGTCTACGAGCAGTACTTC	CAAGRGLAVYEQYF
-	-	TRBV21-1	TRBJ1-6	TGTGCCAGCAGCAGGACAGTAAGCTCCTATAATTCACCCCTCCACTTT	CASSRTVSSYNSPLHF
-	-	TRBV6-5	TRBJ2-1	TGTGGCAGCAGGTCCAGTCTCGGTCATTACAATGAGCAGTTCTTC	CGSRSSLGHYNEQFF
-	few	TRBV7-2	TRBJ2-5	TGTGCCAGCAGCTTGGGCTTCCAAGAGACCCAGTACTTC	CASSLGFQETQYF